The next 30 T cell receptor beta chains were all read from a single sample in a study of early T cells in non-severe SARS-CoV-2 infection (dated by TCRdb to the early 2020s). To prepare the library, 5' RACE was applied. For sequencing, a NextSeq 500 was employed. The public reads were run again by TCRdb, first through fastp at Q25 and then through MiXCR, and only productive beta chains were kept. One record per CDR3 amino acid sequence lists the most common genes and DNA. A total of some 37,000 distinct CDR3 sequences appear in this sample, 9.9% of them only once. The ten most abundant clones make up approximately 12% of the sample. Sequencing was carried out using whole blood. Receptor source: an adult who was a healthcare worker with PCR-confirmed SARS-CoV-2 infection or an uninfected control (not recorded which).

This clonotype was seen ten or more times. The CDR3 coding sequence is TGTGCCAGCAGCTTTTGGGACGCCGGGGGGCCAAGCTCCTACAATGAGCAGTTCTTC. This encodes CASSFWDAGGPSSYNEQFF. V usage is TRBV7-2 and J usage is TRBJ2-1; D is perhaps TRBD2 (7 bases). The CDR3 length is 19 residues. Looked up from germline, CDR1 is SGHTA and CDR2 is FQGNSA. V was clipped by 3 bases and J by 0 bases, with 21 bases between them.

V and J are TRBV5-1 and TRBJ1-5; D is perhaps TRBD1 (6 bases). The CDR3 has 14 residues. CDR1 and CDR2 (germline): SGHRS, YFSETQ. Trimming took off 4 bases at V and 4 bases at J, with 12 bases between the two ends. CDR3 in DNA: TGCGCCAGCAGCCCAGGGACACCTAATCAGCCCCAGCATTTT. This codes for CASSPGTPNQPQHF. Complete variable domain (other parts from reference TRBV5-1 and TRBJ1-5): KAGVTQTPRYLIKTRGQQVTLSCSPISGHRSVSWYQQTPGQGLQFLFEYFSETQRNKGNFPGRFSGRQFSNSRSEMNVSTLELGDSALYLCASSPGTPNQPQHFGDGTRLSIL.

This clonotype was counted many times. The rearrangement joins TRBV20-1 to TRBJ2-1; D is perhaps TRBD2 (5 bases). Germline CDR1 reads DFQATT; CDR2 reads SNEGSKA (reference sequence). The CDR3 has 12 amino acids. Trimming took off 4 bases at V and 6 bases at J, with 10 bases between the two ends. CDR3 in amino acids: CSATETINEQFF. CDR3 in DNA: TGCAGTGCTACCGAGACTATCAATGAGCAGTTCTTC.

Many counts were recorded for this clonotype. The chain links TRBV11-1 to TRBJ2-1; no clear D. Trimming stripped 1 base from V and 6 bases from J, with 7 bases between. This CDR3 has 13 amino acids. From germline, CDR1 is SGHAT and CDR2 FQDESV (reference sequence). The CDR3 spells CASSLGNRNEQFF. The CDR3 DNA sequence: TGTGCCAGCAGCTTAGGGAATCGCAATGAGCAGTTCTTC.

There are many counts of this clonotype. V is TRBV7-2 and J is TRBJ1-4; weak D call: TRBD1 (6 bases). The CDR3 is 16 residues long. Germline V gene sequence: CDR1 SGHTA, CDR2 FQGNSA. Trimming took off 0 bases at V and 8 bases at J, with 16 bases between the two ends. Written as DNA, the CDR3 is TGTGCCAGCAGCTTAGCGGGAAGGGTTAGGGGGGAAAAACTGTTTTTT. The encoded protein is CASSLAGRVRGEKLFF. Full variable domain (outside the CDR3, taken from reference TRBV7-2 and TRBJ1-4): GAGVSQSPSNKVTEKGKDVELRCDPISGHTALYWYRQSLGQGLEFLIYFQGNSAPDKSGLPSDRFSAERTGGSVSTLTIQRTQQEDSAVYLCASSLAGRVRGEKLFFGSGTQLSVL.

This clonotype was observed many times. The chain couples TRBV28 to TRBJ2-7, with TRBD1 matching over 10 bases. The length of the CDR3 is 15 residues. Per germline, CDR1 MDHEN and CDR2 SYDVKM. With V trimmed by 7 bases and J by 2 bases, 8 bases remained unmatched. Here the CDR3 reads CASKEGTGEAYEQYF. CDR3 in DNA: TGTGCCAGCAAGGAAGGGACAGGGGAAGCCTACGAGCAGTACTTC.

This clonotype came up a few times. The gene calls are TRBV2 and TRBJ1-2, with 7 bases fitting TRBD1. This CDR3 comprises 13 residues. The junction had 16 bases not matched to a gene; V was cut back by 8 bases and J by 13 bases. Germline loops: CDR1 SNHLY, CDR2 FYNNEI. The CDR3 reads CASGDSPSGSGTF. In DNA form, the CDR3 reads TGTGCCAGCGGGGACAGTCCTTCGGGTTCTGGCACCTTC.

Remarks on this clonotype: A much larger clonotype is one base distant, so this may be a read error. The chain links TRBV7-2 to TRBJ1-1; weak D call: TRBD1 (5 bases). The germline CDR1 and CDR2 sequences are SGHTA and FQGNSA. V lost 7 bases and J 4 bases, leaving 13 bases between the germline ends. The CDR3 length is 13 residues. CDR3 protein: CASTGGYSTEAFF. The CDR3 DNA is TGTGCCAGCACTGGGGGATACAGCACTGAAGCTTTCTTT. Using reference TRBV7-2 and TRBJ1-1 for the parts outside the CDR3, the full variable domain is GAGVSQSPSNKVTEKGKDVELRCDPISGHTALYWYRQSLGQGLEFLIYFQGNSAPDKSGLPSDRFSAERTGGSVSTLTIQRTQQEDSAVYLCASTGGYSTEAFFGQGTRLTVV.

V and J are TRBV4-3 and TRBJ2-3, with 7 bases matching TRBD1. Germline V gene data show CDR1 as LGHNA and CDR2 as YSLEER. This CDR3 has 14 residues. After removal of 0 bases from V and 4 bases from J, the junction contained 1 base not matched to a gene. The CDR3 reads CASSQEQGSDTQYF. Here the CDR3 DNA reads TGCGCCAGCAGCCAAGAACAGGGGTCAGATACGCAGTATTTT.

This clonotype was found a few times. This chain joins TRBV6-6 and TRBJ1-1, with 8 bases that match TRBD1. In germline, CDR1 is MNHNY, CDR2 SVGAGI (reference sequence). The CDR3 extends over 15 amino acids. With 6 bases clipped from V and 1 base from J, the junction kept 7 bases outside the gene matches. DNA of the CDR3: TGTGCCAGCAGGGCCCCCGGGACAGGGAACACTGAAGCTTTCTTT. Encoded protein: CASRAPGTGNTEAFF.

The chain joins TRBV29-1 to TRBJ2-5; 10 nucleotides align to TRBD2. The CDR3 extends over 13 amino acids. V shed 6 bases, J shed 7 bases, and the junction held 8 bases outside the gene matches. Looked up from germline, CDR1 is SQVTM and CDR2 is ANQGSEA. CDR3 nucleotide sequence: TGCAGCGTGTCCACTAGCGGGGAAACGACCCAGTACTTC. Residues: CSVSTSGETTQYF.

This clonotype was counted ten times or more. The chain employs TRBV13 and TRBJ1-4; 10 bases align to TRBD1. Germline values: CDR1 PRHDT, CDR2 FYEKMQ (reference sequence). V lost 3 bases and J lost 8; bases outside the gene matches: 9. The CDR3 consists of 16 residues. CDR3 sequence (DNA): TGTGCCAGCAGCTTCGCGACCGGGACAGGGGCCGAAAAACTGTTTTTT. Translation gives CASSFATGTGAEKLFF. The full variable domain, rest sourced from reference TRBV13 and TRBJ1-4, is AAGVIQSPRHLIKEKRETATLKCYPIPRHDTVYWYQQGPGQDPQFLISFYEKMQSDKGSIPDRFSAQQFSDYHSELNMSSLELGDSALYFCASSFATGTGAEKLFFGSGTQLSVL.

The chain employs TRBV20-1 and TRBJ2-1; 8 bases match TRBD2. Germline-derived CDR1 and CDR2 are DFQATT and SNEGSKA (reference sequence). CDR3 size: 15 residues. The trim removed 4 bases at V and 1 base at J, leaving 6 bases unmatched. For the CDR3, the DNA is TGCAGTGCTACCAGCGGGGGTTCTTCCTACAATGAGCAGTTCTTC. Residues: CSATSGGSSYNEQFF.

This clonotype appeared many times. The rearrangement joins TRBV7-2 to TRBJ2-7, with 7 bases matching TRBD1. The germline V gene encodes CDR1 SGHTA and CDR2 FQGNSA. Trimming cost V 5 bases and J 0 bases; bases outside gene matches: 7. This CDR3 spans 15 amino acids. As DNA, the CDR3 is TGTGCCAGCAGCACTAGGGGGCATAGCTCCTACGAGCAGTACTTC. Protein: CASSTRGHSSYEQYF.

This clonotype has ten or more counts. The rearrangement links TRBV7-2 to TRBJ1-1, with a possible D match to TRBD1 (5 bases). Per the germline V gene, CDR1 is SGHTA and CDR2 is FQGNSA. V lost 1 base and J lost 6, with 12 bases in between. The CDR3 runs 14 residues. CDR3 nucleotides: TGTGCCAGCAGCTTAGTAAGGGGCGGATCTGAAGCTTTCTTT. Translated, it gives CASSLVRGGSEAFF.

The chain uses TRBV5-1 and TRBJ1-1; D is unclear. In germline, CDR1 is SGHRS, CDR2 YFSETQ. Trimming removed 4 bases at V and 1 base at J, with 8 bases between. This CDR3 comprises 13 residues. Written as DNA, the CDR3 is TGCGCCAGCAGCCCGAGGGAGAACACTGAAGCTTTCTTT. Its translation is CASSPRENTEAFF.

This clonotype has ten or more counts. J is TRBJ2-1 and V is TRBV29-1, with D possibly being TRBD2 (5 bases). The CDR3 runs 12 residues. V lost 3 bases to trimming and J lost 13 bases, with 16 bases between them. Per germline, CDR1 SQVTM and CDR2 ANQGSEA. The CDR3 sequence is CSVDPREAGQFF. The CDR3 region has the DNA TGCAGCGTTGATCCCCGGGAAGCCGGACAGTTCTTC.

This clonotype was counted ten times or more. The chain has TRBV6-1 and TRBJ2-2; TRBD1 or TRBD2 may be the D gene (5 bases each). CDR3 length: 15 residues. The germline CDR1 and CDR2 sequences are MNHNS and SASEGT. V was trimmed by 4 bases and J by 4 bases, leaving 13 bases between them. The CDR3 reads CASSAARGRTGELFF. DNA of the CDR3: TGTGCCAGCAGTGCGGCTCGGGGCCGCACCGGGGAGCTGTTTTTT.

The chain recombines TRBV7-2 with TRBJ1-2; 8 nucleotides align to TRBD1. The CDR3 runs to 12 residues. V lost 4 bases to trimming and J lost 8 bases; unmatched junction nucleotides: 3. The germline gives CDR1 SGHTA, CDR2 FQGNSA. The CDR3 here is CASSSDRAGYTF. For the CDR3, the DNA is TGTGCCAGCAGCTCGGACAGGGCCGGCTACACCTTC.

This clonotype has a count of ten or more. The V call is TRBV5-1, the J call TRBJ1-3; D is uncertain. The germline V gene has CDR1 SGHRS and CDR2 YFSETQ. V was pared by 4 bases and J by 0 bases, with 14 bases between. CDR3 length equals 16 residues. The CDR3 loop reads CASSQNIDFSGNTIYF. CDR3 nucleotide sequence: TGCGCCAGCAGCCAGAACATCGACTTCTCTGGAAACACCATATATTTT.

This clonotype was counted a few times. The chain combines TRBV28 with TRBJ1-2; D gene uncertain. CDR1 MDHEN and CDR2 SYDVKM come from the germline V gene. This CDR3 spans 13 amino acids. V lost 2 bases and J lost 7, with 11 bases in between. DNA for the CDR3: TGTGCCAGCAGTTTAATGGTAGGCAGTGGCTACACCTTC. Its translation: CASSLMVGSGYTF.

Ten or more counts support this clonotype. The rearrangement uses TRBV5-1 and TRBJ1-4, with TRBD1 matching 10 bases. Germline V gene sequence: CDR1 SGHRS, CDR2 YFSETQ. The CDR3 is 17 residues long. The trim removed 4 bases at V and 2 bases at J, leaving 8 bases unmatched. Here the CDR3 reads CASSQLGTGVTNEKLFF. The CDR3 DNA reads TGCGCCAGCAGCCAACTCGGGACAGGGGTTACTAATGAAAAACTGTTTTTT. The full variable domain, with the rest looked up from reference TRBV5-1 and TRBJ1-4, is KAGVTQTPRYLIKTRGQQVTLSCSPISGHRSVSWYQQTPGQGLQFLFEYFSETQRNKGNFPGRFSGRQFSNSRSEMNVSTLELGDSALYLCASSQLGTGVTNEKLFFGSGTQLSVL.

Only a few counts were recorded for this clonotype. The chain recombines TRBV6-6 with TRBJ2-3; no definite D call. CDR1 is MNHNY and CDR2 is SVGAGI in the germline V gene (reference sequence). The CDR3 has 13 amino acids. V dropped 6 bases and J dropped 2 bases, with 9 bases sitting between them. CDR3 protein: CASSPRDTDTQYF. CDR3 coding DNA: TGTGCCAGCAGCCCCCGCGACACAGATACGCAGTATTTT.

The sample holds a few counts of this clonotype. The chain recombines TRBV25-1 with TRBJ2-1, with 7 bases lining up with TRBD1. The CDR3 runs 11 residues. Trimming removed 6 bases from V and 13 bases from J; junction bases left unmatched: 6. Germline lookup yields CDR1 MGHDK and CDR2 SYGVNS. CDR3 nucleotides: TGTGCCAGCAGCATTACAGGGGTTCAGTTCTTC. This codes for CASSITGVQFF.

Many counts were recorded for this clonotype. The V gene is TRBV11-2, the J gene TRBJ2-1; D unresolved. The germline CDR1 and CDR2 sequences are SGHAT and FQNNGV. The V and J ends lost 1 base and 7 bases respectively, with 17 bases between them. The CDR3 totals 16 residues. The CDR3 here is CASSLGSLPEWNEQFF. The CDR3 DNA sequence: TGTGCCAGCAGCTTAGGCTCCCTTCCTGAATGGAATGAGCAGTTCTTC. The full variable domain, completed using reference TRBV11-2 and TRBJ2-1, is EAGVAQSPRYKIIEKRQSVAFWCNPISGHATLYWYQQILGQGPKLLIQFQNNGVVDDSQLPKDRFSAERLKGVDSTLKIQPAKLEDSAVYLCASSLGSLPEWNEQFFGPGTRLTVL.

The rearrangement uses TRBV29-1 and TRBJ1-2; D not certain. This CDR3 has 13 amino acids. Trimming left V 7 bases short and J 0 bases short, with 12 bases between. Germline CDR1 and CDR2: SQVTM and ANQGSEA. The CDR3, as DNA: TGCAGCGGGGGAGAGCGGTCTAACTATGGCTACACCTTC. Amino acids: CSGGERSNYGYTF.

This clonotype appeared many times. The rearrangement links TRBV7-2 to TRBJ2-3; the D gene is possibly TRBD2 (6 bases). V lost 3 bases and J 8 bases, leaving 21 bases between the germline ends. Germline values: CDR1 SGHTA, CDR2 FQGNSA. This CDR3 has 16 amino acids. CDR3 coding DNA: TGTGCCAGCAGCTTCGACCTGGACTACCCGCTAGGTACGCAGTATTTT. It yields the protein CASSFDLDYPLGTQYF.

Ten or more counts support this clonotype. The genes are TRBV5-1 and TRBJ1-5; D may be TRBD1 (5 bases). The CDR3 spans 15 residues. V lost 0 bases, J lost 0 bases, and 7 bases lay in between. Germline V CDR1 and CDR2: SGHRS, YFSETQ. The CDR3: CASSLGGASNQPQHF. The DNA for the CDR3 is TGCGCCAGCAGCTTGGGAGGGGCTAGCAATCAGCCCCAGCATTTT.

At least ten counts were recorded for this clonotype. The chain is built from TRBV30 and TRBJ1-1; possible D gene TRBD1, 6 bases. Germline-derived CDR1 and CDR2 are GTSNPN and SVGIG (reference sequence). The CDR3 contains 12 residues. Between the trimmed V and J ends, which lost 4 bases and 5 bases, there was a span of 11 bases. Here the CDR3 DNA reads TGTGCCTGGAACAGGGTTCGGACTGAAGCTTTCTTT. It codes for CAWNRVRTEAFF.

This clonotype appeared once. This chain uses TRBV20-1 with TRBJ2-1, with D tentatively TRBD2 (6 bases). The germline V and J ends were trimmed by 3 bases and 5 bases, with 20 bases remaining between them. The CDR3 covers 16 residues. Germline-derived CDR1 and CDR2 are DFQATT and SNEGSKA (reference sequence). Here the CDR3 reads CSASGATGTLNNEQFF. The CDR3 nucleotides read TGCAGTGCTAGCGGAGCTACCGGGACTCTTAACAATGAGCAGTTCTTC.